Listed below are T cell receptor beta chains from one sample, sequenced in a study of shared clonotypes between healthy human individuals. Profiled with immunoSEQ multiplex PCR; TCRdb holds only in-frame clones, not every one. The repertoire holds 600,000 to 750,000 clones, with approximately 72% as singletons. The specimen was memory CD4+ T cells sorted from blood. These receptors all come from a woman aged 25 to 39 in good health. CDR3s include the opening cysteine and the closing phenylalanine or tryptophan. A D gene is named only where the DNA matches it firmly. Clone size is stated in some rows and not others, as once, few, many or a class when expanded.

d_call	v_call	cdr3_length	clone_size	j_call	cdr3_nt	cdr3_aa
NA	TRBV12-2	18	NA	TRBJ1-2	TGTGCAAGTCGCTTCCCCCTTCCGGGGTACGCAGCTAACTATGGCTACACCTTC	CASRFPLPGYAANYGYTF
NA	TRBV10-1	16	NA	TRBJ2-3	TGCGCCAGCAGTCGCGGGCATTCCTCTGACTCAGATACGCAGTATTTT	CASSRGHSSDSDTQYF
TRBD2	TRBV7-9	18	NA	TRBJ2-2	TGTGCCAGCAGCCTTGTCGTTGGGGCTAGCGGCAACACCGGGGAGCTGTTTTTT	CASSLVVGASGNTGELFF
TRBD2	TRBV9	17	NA	TRBJ2-1	TGTGCCAGCAGCCCCCTGGGACTAGCGGGAGCCGAATATGAGCAGTTCTTC	CASSPLGLAGAEYEQFF
NA	TRBV7-5	18	NA	TRBJ1-5	TGTGTCAGAAGCTTATACAGGGAGCAAAAAGAGAGCAATCAGCCCCAGCATTTT	CVRSLYREQKESNQPQHF
TRBD2	TRBV7-9	14	few	TRBJ2-7	TGTGCCAGCAGCTCTAGCGGGAGGGCCTACGAGCAGTACTTC	CASSSSGRAYEQYF
TRBD1	TRBV30	15	NA	TRBJ2-7	TGTGCCTGGTCCCCGAGGCAGGGGGTATCCTACGAGCAGTACTTC	CAWSPRQGVSYEQYF
NA	TRBV6-5	13	NA	TRBJ1-1	TGTGCCAGCAGTAACGAGGCAGGCACTGAAGCTTTCTTT	CASSNEAGTEAFF
NA	TRBV28	16	NA	TRBJ1-4	TGTGCCAGCCAATTCCAGGGAAGGACAACTAATGAAAAACTGTTTTTT	CASQFQGRTTNEKLFF
NA	TRBV6-5	14	few	TRBJ2-3	TGTGCCACCTCCAAACCTAGCGACCCCGGTACGCAGTATTTT	CATSKPSDPGTQYF
TRBD2	TRBV6-1	16	NA	TRBJ2-7	TGTGCCAGCAGTGAAGGAGCGGGAGGGCCTATGTACGAGCAGTACTTC	CASSEGAGGPMYEQYF
TRBD2	TRBV28	16	few	TRBJ2-7	TGTGCCAGCAGCACACCGGGACTAGCGAAATCCTACGAGCAGTACTTC	CASSTPGLAKSYEQYF
TRBD2	TRBV7-9	15	NA	TRBJ2-2	TGTGCCAGCAGCTTTAGCGGGAGGGCTCAAGGGGAGCTGTTTTTT	CASSFSGRAQGELFF
NA	TRBV29-1	12	NA	TRBJ1-1	TGCAGCGCCGAGGGACGGAACACTGAAGCTTTCTTT	CSAEGRNTEAFF
TRBD2	TRBV7-9	16	NA	TRBJ2-5	TGTGCCAGCAGCTTAGCTAGGACTAGCGGGAGAGAGACCCAGTACTTC	CASSLARTSGRETQYF
NA	TRBV5-6	15	once	TRBJ2-1	TGTGCCAGCAGCTCGACAGGGACTGATTACAATGAGCAGTTCTTC	CASSSTGTDYNEQFF
TRBD2	TRBV14	16	NA	TRBJ2-4	TGTGCCAGCAGCCAAGACGCGGGAGGGCCCAGAAACATTCAGTACTTC	CASSQDAGGPRNIQYF
TRBD1	TRBV10-1	16	NA	TRBJ2-5	TGCGCCAGCAACAAAGGAACCGGGACAGGGGAAGGGACCCAGTACTTC	CASNKGTGTGEGTQYF
TRBD2	TRBV7-2	16	NA	TRBJ2-1	TGTGCCAGCAGCCCGGGACTAGCGGGAGGGCCTAGAGAGCAGTTCTTC	CASSPGLAGGPREQFF
TRBD2	TRBV28	19	NA	TRBJ2-6	TGTGCCAGCAGTGGTAAAACACTAGCGGCCCTATCTGGGGCCAACGTCCTGACTTTC	CASSGKTLAALSGANVLTF
NA	TRBV28	15	few	TRBJ2-3	TGTGCCAGCCAGGAGGAGCGTGGTCTGCGAGATACGCAGTATTTT	CASQEERGLRDTQYF
NA	TRBV9	13	NA	TRBJ2-5	TGTGCCAGCAGCGTGATGGGGCAAGAGACCCAGTACTTC	CASSVMGQETQYF
NA	TRBV5-1	15	few	TRBJ2-2	TGCGCCAGCAGCACCGGGACCCTGAACACCGGGGAGCTGTTTTTT	CASSTGTLNTGELFF
TRBD2	TRBV28	14	NA	TRBJ2-1	TGTGCCAGCAACCAAGCGGGAGCCGGCAATGAGCAGTTCTTC	CASNQAGAGNEQFF
NA	TRBV5-4	15	NA	TRBJ2-3	TGTGCCAGCAGCTTCCCGGGACTTCTCACAGATACGCAGTATTTT	CASSFPGLLTDTQYF
TRBD1	TRBV5-1	15	NA	TRBJ1-5	TGCGCCAGCAGCTTGACAGGGGTCGGCAATCAGCCCCAGCATTTT	CASSLTGVGNQPQHF
TRBD1	TRBV10-3	14	NA	TRBJ1-1	TGTGCCATCAGTGGGGGACAGCCGAACACTGAAGCTTTCTTT	CAISGGQPNTEAFF
NA	TRBV4-2	14	few	TRBJ2-7	TGTGCCAGCAGCCAAAGTCAGGCCTCTAACGAGCAGTACTTC	CASSQSQASNEQYF
NA	TRBV7-8	12	NA	TRBJ1-2	TGTGCCAGCAGCTTAGGCCGTGATGGCTACACCTTC	CASSLGRDGYTF
NA	TRBV18	14	NA	TRBJ2-1	TGTGCCAGCTCACCTCAGGCAGGTGGACCTGAGCAGTTCTTC	CASSPQAGGPEQFF
NA	TRBV9	15	NA	TRBJ2-2	TGTGCCAGCACATCGAACGTGGGGATCACCGGGGAGCTGTTTTTT	CASTSNVGITGELFF
NA	TRBV7-3	15	NA	TRBJ2-3	TGTGCCAGCAGCCCCAGGGGGGGAAGCACAGATACGCAGTATTTT	CASSPRGGSTDTQYF
NA	TRBV28	18	NA	TRBJ2-3	TGTGCCAGCAGACCCGCAACACAGGAGCGCTCTAGCACAGATACGCAGTATTTT	CASRPATQERSSTDTQYF
TRBD1	TRBV5-8	16	NA	TRBJ2-2	TGTGCCAGCAGCTTCGACAGGGGGCGCGTCACCGGGGAGCTGTTTTTT	CASSFDRGRVTGELFF
NA	TRBV2	15	NA	TRBJ2-6	TGTGCCAGTACTACAGGGTTTTTTGGGGCCAACGTCCTGACTTTC	CASTTGFFGANVLTF
TRBD2	TRBV5-4	16	NA	TRBJ2-1	TGTGCCAGCAGCTTGGCTAGCGGGAGGGCCTTCAATGAGCAGTTCTTC	CASSLASGRAFNEQFF
NA	TRBV11-3	14	NA	TRBJ2-1	TGTGCCAGCAGCTTAGTGTCGGGCGTCGGTGAGCAGTTCTTC	CASSLVSGVGEQFF
TRBD2	TRBV19	17	few	TRBJ2-1	TGTGCCAGTAGTCTCTGGGGACTAGCGGATTCCTACAATGAGCAGTTCTTC	CASSLWGLADSYNEQFF
NA	TRBV5-1	15	few	TRBJ2-1	TGCGCCAGCAGCTTAGCTTCGAGCTCCTACAATGAGCAGTTCTTC	CASSLASSSYNEQFF
TRBD1	TRBV28	15	NA	TRBJ1-2	TGTGCCAGCCGTTCGCCCTCGGGACAGGACTATGGCTACACCTTC	CASRSPSGQDYGYTF
NA	TRBV10-1	13	NA	TRBJ1-2	TGCGCCAGCAGTGCGAACAGTAACTATGGCTACACCTTC	CASSANSNYGYTF
NA	TRBV28	14	many	TRBJ1-5	TGTGCCAGCAGCGAAACAGATCTAAATCAGCCCCAGCATTTT	CASSETDLNQPQHF